One and the same sample provided the 2 T cell receptor beta chains below, sequenced in a study of vaccination and CD4 T cells after COVID-19. Cultured CD4+ T-cell DNA underwent Oncomine TCR Beta short-read sequencing. TCRdb processed the PCR reads anew with MiXCR; each CDR3 protein has one entry. The sample has about 19,000 distinct CDR3 sequences; under 65% are singletons. Their specific antigens are unknown. Treatment reported: approximately 9-day PBMC culture with coronavirus spike peptide pools or control peptides (ViraFEST assay). The sample in question was CD4+ T cells from blood, cultured in vitro, obtained after SARS-CoV-2 vaccination. Receptor source: a human donor who had recovered from COVID-19.

The chain carries TRBV2 and TRBJ1-6, with TRBD1 matching over 8 bases. The CDR3 has 14 amino acids. Losses at the gene ends were 7 bases for V and 7 bases for J; bases not matched to a gene: 6. Per the germline V gene, CDR1 is SNHLY and CDR2 is FYNNEI. DNA for the CDR3: TGTGCCAGCACGTCCTGGGACAGGAATTCACCCCTCCACTTT. Translated, it gives CASTSWDRNSPLHF.

This rearrangement joins TRBV19 to TRBJ1-2; D is uncertain. The V end was cut by 4 bases, the J end by 1 base, with 13 bases between. The length of the CDR3 is 15 residues. The germline V gene encodes CDR1 LNHDA and CDR2 SQIVND (reference sequence). CDR3 coding DNA: TGTGCCAGTAGTAATCAGCTCATGGGTAACTATGGCTACACCTTC. It translates to CASSNQLMGNYGYTF.